The next 2 T cell receptor beta chains were all read from a single sample in a study of T cell responses to AZD1222 COVID-19 vaccine. The method was immunoSEQ multiplex PCR; TCRdb's version includes in-frame clones alone and lacks a portion of them. The data show some 96,000 clones, with approximately 87% seen just once and approximately 16% held by the top ten. The sample consisted of peripheral blood, taken on day 0 of AZD1222 vaccination. The receptors derive from an adult in good health.

This chain connects TRBV3-1 (or the pseudogene TRBV3-2) to TRBJ2-6, with D possibly TRBD2 on 7 matching bases. Germline CDR1 is LGHDT and CDR2 is YNNKEL (reference sequence). Deletions cut 4 bases from V and 3 bases from J, with 16 bases between. CDR3 length: 17 amino acids. In DNA form, the CDR3 reads TGTGCCAGCAGCCCGCGGGGGCAGTCTGGTGGGGCCAACGTCCTGACTTTC. As protein: CASSPRGQSGGANVLTF.

This sequence joins TRBV4-1 and TRBJ1-5, with D tentatively TRBD1 (5 bases). Germline CDR1 is MGHRA and CDR2 is YSYEKL. V lost 5 bases and J 4 bases, leaving 12 bases between the germline ends. The CDR3 has 14 residues. As DNA, the CDR3 is TGCGCCAGCAGCGAGACAGTAAGTAATCAGCCCCAGCATTTT. It specifies CASSETVSNQPQHF.